This TCR beta chain was retrieved from a study of response to subunit inactivated influenza vaccine. The study, taken as a whole, reports: Each seasonal influenza vaccination, the authors suggested, recruits few new T cells.

CDR1 is SGDLS, CDR2 YYNGEE, per germline. This CDR3 is 15 amino acids long. Trimming cost V 0 bases and J 3 bases, with 11 bases left between them. One entry per CDR3 protein, called by TCRdb with MiXCR from the RT-PCR reads. In the table there are around 710,000 distinct CDR3 sequences, roughly 14% of which are singletons. Concerning this clonotype: Its antigen remains unknown.

The origin of this receptor is a man over 45 who received an inactivated influenza vaccine. The starting material was PBMCs from blood, obtained 14 days before vaccination. The V gene is TRBV9, the J gene TRBJ2-3; D gene uncertain. The CDR3: CASSVGVGKTDTQYF. For the CDR3, the DNA is TGTGCCAGCAGCGTAGGGGTGGGAAAGACAGATACGCAGTATTTT.